The present entry profiles one TCR beta chain with its context. Its target is unknown. The CDR3 totals 15 residues. Looked up from germline, CDR1 is KGHSH and CDR2 is LQKENI. V trimming: 0 bases; J trimming: 8 bases; junction bases outside the gene matches: 6. Naive-designated CD8 cells lacked CD45RO, were positively enriched for CCR7, and omitted terminally differentiated effector memory CD45RA+ cells. The sample originates from a study of shared clonotypes between healthy human individuals. General study findings and limits: Larger estimated richness was generally seen in naive subsets than in memory subsets.

TCRdb's copy holds only in-frame clones and misses some; the assay was immunoSEQ multiplex PCR. The sample has 1.5 million to 2.5 million clones; approximately 95% are singletons. This TCR was recovered from a man aged 18 to 35 in good health. The material sequenced was naive CD8+ T cells sorted from blood. V gene TRBV18 combines with J gene TRBJ2-1; 8 bases map to TRBD2. The CDR3 DNA reads TGTGCCAGCTCACCACCGCTCGGGAGGGGCGATGAGCAGTTCTTC. It translates to CASSPPLGRGDEQFF.